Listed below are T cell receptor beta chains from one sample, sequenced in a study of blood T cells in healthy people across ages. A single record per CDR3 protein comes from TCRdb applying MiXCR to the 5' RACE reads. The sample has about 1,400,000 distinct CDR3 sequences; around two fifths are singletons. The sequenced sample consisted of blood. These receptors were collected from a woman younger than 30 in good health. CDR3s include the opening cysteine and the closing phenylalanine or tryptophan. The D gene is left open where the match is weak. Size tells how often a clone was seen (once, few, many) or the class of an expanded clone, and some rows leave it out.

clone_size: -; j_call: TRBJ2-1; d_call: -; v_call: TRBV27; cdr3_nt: TGTGCCAGCAGTCCACGCGGACATAGTACCTACAATGAGCAGTTCTTC; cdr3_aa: CASSPRGHSTYNEQFF
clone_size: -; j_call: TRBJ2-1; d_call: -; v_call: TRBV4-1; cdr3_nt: TGCGCCAGCAGCCAAGGCGTGGGGAACTCCTACAATGAGCAGTTCTTC; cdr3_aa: CASSQGVGNSYNEQFF
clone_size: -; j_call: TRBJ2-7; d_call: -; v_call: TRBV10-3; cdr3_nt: TGTGCCATCAGTGTTGCGGATGAGCAGTACTTC; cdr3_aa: CAISVADEQYF
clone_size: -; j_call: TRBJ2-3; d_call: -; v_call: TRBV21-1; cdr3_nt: TGTGCCAGCAGCAAAAGGTTCAAAGACCCCACAGATACGCAGTATTTT; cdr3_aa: CASSKRFKDPTDTQYF
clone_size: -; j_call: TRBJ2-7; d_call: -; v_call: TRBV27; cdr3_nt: TGTGCCAGCAGTTCCCAGGACAGCAGCTACGAGCAGTACTTC; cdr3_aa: CASSSQDSSYEQYF
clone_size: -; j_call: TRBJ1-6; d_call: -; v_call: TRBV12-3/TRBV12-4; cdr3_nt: TGTGCCAGCAGTTTGTTTGGGGAAGCCGATAATTCACCCCTCCACTTT; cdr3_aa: CASSLFGEADNSPLHF
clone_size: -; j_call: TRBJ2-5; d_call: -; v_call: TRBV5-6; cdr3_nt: TGTGCCAGCAGCTTAAACGGGGGGCTCGGGGTATTAGAGACCCAGTACTTC; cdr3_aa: CASSLNGGLGVLETQYF
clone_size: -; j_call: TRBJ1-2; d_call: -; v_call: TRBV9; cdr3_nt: TGTGCCAGCAGCGTAGGCCAGGATAACGTCTATGGCTACACCTTC; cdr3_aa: CASSVGQDNVYGYTF
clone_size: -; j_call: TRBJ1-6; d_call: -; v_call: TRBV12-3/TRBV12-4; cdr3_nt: TGTGCCAGCAGTTTCGGGATTTCACCCCTCCACTTT; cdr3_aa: CASSFGISPLHF
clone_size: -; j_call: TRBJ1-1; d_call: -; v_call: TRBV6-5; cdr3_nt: TGTGCCAGCAGTTACTCGAAAGTCATGAACACTGAAGCTTTCTTT; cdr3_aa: CASSYSKVMNTEAFF
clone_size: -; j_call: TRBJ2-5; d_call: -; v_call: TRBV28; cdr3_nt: TGTGCCAGCAGTTTAAACGGGGTAGGAGAGCAGTACTTC; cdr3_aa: CASSLNGVGEQYF
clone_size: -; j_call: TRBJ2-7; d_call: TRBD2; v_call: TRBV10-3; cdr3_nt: TGTGCCATCAGTGAGGGGATAGCGGGAGCGCAAAACTCCTACGAGCAGTACTTC; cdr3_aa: CAISEGIAGAQNSYEQYF
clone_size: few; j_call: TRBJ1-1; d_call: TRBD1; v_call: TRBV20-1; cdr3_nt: TGCAGTGCTAGACCCCGGACAGGAGTTAACACTGAAGCTTTCTTT; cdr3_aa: CSARPRTGVNTEAFF
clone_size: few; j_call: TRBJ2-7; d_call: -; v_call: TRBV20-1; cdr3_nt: TGCAGTGCTAGCACAGGGTTCGAGCAGTACTTC; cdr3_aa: CSASTGFEQYF
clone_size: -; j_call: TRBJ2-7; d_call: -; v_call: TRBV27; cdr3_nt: TGTGCCAGCAGTTACGGAGGGGGTGCTACGTACAATGAGCAGTACTTC; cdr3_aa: CASSYGGGATYNEQYF
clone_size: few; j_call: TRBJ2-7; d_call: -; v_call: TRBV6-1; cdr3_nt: TGTGCCAGCAGGGACAGATTATATCCCCTCGTTAACTCCTACGAGCAGTACTTC; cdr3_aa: CASRDRLYPLVNSYEQYF
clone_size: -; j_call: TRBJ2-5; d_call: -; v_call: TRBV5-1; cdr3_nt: TGCGCCAGCAGCGGGGCGCCCTCGGAGACCCAGTACTTC; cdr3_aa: CASSGAPSETQYF
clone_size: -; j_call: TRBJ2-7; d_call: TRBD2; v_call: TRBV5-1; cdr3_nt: TGCGCCAGCAGCTGGGATAGCGGGAGGGCCTACGAGCAGTACTTC; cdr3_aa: CASSWDSGRAYEQYF
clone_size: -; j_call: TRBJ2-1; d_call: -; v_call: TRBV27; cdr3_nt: TGTGCCAGCAGTGCCACAAGGCTAGCCGGAAACAATGAGCAGTTCTTC; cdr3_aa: CASSATRLAGNNEQFF
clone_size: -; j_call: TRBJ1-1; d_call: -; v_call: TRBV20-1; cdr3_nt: TGCAGTCCATCAAAGGGTGGGAACACTGAAGCTTTCTTT; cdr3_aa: CSPSKGGNTEAFF
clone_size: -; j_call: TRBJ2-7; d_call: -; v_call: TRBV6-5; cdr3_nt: TGTGCCAGCAGTTACTCTTTGAGGGGCTCCTACGAGCAGTACTTC; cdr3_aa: CASSYSLRGSYEQYF
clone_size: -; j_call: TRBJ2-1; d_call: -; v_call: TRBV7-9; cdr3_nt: TGTGCCAGCAGCTCGATCCTCCGAGACATTGGATGGAATGAGCAGTTCTTC; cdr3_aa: CASSSILRDIGWNEQFF
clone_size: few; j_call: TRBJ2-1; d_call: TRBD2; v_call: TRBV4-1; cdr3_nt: TGCGCCAGCAGCCAAGGGAGCCCATCCAGCGGGAGATTCGACAATGAGCAGTTCTTC; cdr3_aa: CASSQGSPSSGRFDNEQFF
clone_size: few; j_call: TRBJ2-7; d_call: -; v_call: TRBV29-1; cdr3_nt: TGCAGCGTCCAAAACCGGGACCGTCCCCCTTACGAGCAGTACTTC; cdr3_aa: CSVQNRDRPPYEQYF
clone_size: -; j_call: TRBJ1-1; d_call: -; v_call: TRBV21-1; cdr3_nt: TGTGCCAGCAGCCAAGGGCCAACAGGGGGCGAAAACACTGAAGCTTTCTTT; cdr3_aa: CASSQGPTGGENTEAFF
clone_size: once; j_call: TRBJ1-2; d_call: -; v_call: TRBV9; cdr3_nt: TGTGCCAGCAGCGTAGAAAGCGGGAGGAGCGGCTACACCTTC; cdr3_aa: CASSVESGRSGYTF
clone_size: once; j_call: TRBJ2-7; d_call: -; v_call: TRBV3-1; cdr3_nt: TGTGCCAGCAGCCACGGACAGTCCGAGCAGTACTTC; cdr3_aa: CASSHGQSEQYF